The clone carrying this TCR beta chain was counted between two and nine times. Its specificity is unknown. These data are taken from a study of CD8+ T cells in alopecia areata. The germline CDR1 and CDR2 sequences are WSHSY and SAAADI. V was shortened by 11 bases and J by 6 bases, with 16 bases between the two germline ends. The CDR3 extends over 12 amino acids. Treatment denoted: oral pan-JAK inhibitor, 5-10 mg twice daily. Findings of the study overall: Tofacitinib delivered significant drops in scalp clonality and in expanded CD8+ clones among the top 100. Since there was just one nonresponder, nobody can yet say how baseline CD8+ expansion ties to response.

Sequencing relied on a cDNA template that was reverse transcribed from extracted RNA. The table came from immunoSEQ multiplex PCR; TCRdb's copy has only in-frame clones and leaves some out. The table has roughly 200,000 clones, approximately 38% seen once. V is TRBV10-2 and J is TRBJ1-2; D is possibly TRBD1 (6 bases). Sequenced here: CD4+ T cells sorted from blood, sampled between weeks 30 and 35, from a patient treated with tofacitinib. This receptor was obtained from a human donor with alopecia areata. DNA for the CDR3: TGCGCCGGATACGGCGGGGGCAATGGCTACACCTTC. Translating it yields CAGYGGGNGYTF.